These 15 T cell receptor beta chains were sequenced from one sample in a study of regulatory T cells in long-lasting Graves disease. The time point was: newly diagnosed GD, antithyroid drugs for less than 3 months. PBMC RNA served as the TCR library source. Researchers made TCR beta libraries by using iRepertoire HTBI primers and running Arm-PCR on CDR3 regions. TCRdb passed the multiplex PCR reads through MiXCR, listing each CDR3 protein once. The profile shows about 540,000 distinct CDR3 sequences, roughly 12% of them singletons. The same sample was also used in a study of T cells in Graves' hyperthyroidism and ophthalmopathy.

The sequenced sample was peripheral blood mononuclear cells (PBMCs), obtained at new diagnosis, from a patient treated with antithyroid drugs. These receptors originate from a man under 40 with Graves disease.

This clonotype was counted ten times or more. V and J are TRBV5-1 and TRBJ2-1; 7 bases fit TRBD2. This CDR3 has 15 amino acids. V trimming: 0 bases; J trimming: 9 bases; junction bases outside the gene matches: 9. Germline V gene lookup returns CDR1 SGHRS and CDR2 YFSETQ. Here the CDR3 DNA reads TGCGCCAGCAGCTTGGGTTCCGGACTAGGACGTGAGCAGTTCTTC. Protein sequence: CASSLGSGLGREQFF.

This clonotype was found many times. The V call is TRBV29-1, the J call TRBJ2-1, with 9 positions matching TRBD2. The CDR3 has 13 residues. Trimming cost V 7 bases and J 8 bases; bases outside gene matches: 9. Germline loops: CDR1 SQVTM, CDR2 ANQGSEA. CDR3 nucleotide sequence: TGCAGCGAAGGAATAGCGGGAGCTCATGAGCAGTTCTTC. Protein: CSEGIAGAHEQFF.

This clonotype occurred a few times. J is TRBJ1-6 and V is TRBV27; D ambiguous. This CDR3 region has 14 residues. Deletions cut 2 bases from V and 8 bases from J, with 10 bases between. Germline V gene sequence: CDR1 MNHEY, CDR2 SMNVEV (reference sequence). The CDR3 protein is CASSLLQRDSPLHF. CDR3 nucleotide sequence: TGTGCCAGCAGTTTACTTCAGCGGGATTCACCCCTCCACTTT.

This clonotype was counted only a few times. The chain links TRBV24-1 to TRBJ1-2; D possibly corresponds to TRBD1 (6 bases). CDR3 length: 13 amino acids. Between the trimmed V and J ends, which lost 9 bases and 4 bases, there was a span of 14 bases. Germline assignment: CDR1 KGHDR and CDR2 SFDVKD. This CDR3 is CATGRGLGYGYTF. The DNA for the CDR3 is TGTGCCACCGGGCGGGGGCTCGGCTATGGCTACACCTTC.

The V call is TRBV7-8, the J call TRBJ2-7; a possible D gene is TRBD2 (6 bases). This CDR3 is 15 amino acids long. The V gene's germline CDR1 is SGHVS and CDR2 FQNEAQ. Trimming removed 4 bases at V and 3 bases at J, with 16 bases between. CDR3 amino acids: CASSSRLVRGYEQYF. DNA for the CDR3: TGTGCCAGCAGCTCCAGACTAGTTCGGGGCTACGAGCAGTACTTC.

This clonotype has a count of ten or more. The chain carries TRBV10-2 and TRBJ2-3, with a weak D call TRBD1 (5 bases). The V and J ends lost 8 bases and 0 bases respectively, with 15 bases between them. Germline-derived CDR1 and CDR2 are WSHSY and SAAADI. The CDR3 runs 15 residues. The CDR3 loop is CASSKGAASTDTQYF. The CDR3 DNA is TGCGCCAGCTCAAAAGGGGCGGCCAGCACAGATACGCAGTATTTT.

This clonotype was seen only a few times. The CDR3 here is CASKERAYDEQFF. CDR3 nucleotides: TGTGCCAGTAAGGAGCGGGCTTATGATGAGCAGTTCTTC. The V call is TRBV19, the J call TRBJ2-1; TRBD2 might be the D (6 bases). Trimming pared 7 bases from V and 8 bases from J, leaving 15 bases between. The length of the CDR3 is 13 residues. Per the germline V gene, CDR1 is LNHDA and CDR2 is SQIVND (reference sequence).

The chain couples TRBV7-9 to TRBJ2-1; 10 bases align to TRBD2. Trimming took 5 bases from V and 3 from J; bases not matched to a gene: 4. There are 15 residues in the CDR3. The germline CDR1 and CDR2 sequences are SEHNR and FQNEAQ (reference sequence). The DNA of the CDR3 is TGTGCCAGCAGCGCGGGACTAGCGTACTACAATGAGCAGTTCTTC. This gives the protein CASSAGLAYYNEQFF.

This rearrangement joins TRBV9 to TRBJ1-1, with a possible D match to TRBD1 (6 bases). CDR3 length: 14 amino acids. V lost 5 bases, J lost 11 bases, and 22 bases lay in between. Germline V gene lookup returns CDR1 SGDLS and CDR2 YYNGEE. This CDR3 reads CASSQGGEWKGAFF. The CDR3 DNA is TGTGCCAGCAGTCAAGGGGGAGAATGGAAGGGGGCTTTCTTT.

The rearrangement joins TRBV7-9 to TRBJ1-6; no clear D. Germline-derived CDR1 and CDR2 are SEHNR and FQNEAQ (reference sequence). Trimming cost V 1 base and J 12 bases, with 4 bases left between them. The CDR3 has 11 amino acids. As DNA, the CDR3 is TGTGCCAGCAGCTTAGAAGGACCCCTCCACTTT. It yields the protein CASSLEGPLHF.

This clonotype was counted ten times or more. The chain links TRBV7-2 to TRBJ2-1; 12 positions agree with TRBD2. The CDR3 loop spans 18 amino acids. V lost 4 bases, J lost 12 bases, and 19 bases stayed unmatched. Germline V gene lookup returns CDR1 SGHTA and CDR2 FQGNSA. The CDR3 sequence is CASSSAPHTSGRPRGQFF. The CDR3 bases are TGTGCCAGCAGCTCTGCCCCCCATACTAGCGGGAGGCCCCGGGGGCAGTTCTTC. Full variable domain (rest looked up from reference TRBV7-2 and TRBJ2-1): GAGVSQSPSNKVTEKGKDVELRCDPISGHTALYWYRQSLGQGLEFLIYFQGNSAPDKSGLPSDRFSAERTGGSVSTLTIQRTQQEDSAVYLCASSSAPHTSGRPRGQFFGPGTRLTVL.

This clonotype has a handful of counts. The chain is built from TRBV5-1 and TRBJ2-3; maybe TRBD1 (6 bases). The length of the CDR3 is 14 residues. The germline V and J ends were trimmed by 4 bases and 0 bases, with 9 bases remaining between them. Germline-derived CDR1 and CDR2 are SGHRS and YFSETQ. The CDR3 reads CASSRGQSTDTQYF. Written as DNA, the CDR3 is TGCGCCAGCAGCCGTGGACAGAGCACAGATACGCAGTATTTT. Drawing the rest from reference TRBV5-1 and TRBJ2-3, the complete variable domain is KAGVTQTPRYLIKTRGQQVTLSCSPISGHRSVSWYQQTPGQGLQFLFEYFSETQRNKGNFPGRFSGRQFSNSRSEMNVSTLELGDSALYLCASSRGQSTDTQYFGPGTRLTVL.

In its sample, this clonotype was seen many times. This chain links TRBV19 with TRBJ1-2; maybe TRBD1 (5 bases). The V gene lost 6 bases and the J gene lost 2 bases, with 10 bases spanning the gap. The germline V gene encodes CDR1 LNHDA and CDR2 SQIVND (reference sequence). The CDR3 contains 13 residues. In DNA form, the CDR3 reads TGTGCCAGTAGCAGGGAAAGGAACTATGGCTACACCTTC. Protein: CASSRERNYGYTF.

This clonotype was observed many times. As DNA, the CDR3 is TGCAGCGTTTACCCTAGCGGGGACTCCTACAATGAGCAGTTCTTC. Translated, it gives CSVYPSGDSYNEQFF. The chain recombines TRBV29-1 with TRBJ2-1, with 9 positions matching TRBD2. Unmatched junction bases numbered 5, after V lost 5 bases and J lost 0 bases. Germline assignment: CDR1 SQVTM and CDR2 ANQGSEA. This CDR3 is built from 15 residues.

This chain joins TRBV20-1 and TRBJ2-7, with 8 bases fitting TRBD2. Germline CDR1 reads DFQATT; CDR2 reads SNEGSKA (reference sequence). With 7 bases clipped from V and 6 bases from J, the junction kept 17 bases outside the gene matches. The CDR3 runs 15 residues. CDR3 sequence: CSVLTPSGRSLEQYF. CDR3 coding DNA: TGCAGTGTCCTCACGCCCAGCGGGAGATCGCTCGAGCAGTACTTC.